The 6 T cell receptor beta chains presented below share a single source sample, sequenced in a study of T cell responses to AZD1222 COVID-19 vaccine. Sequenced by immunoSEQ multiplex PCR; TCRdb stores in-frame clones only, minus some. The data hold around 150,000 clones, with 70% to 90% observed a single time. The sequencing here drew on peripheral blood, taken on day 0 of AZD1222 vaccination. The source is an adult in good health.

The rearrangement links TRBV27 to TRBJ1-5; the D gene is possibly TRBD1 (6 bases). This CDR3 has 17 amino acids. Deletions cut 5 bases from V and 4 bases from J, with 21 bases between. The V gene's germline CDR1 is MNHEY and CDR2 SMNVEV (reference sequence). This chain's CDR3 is CASSIRGTEIVNQPQHF. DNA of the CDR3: TGTGCCAGCAGTATCAGGGGAACTGAAATAGTAAATCAGCCCCAGCATTTT.

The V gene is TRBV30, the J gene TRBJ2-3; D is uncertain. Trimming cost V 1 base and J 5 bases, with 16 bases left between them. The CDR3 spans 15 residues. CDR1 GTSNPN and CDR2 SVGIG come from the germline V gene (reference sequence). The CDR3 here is CAWSGWTRARDTQYF. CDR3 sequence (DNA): TGTGCCTGGAGTGGGTGGACCAGAGCTAGAGATACGCAGTATTTT.

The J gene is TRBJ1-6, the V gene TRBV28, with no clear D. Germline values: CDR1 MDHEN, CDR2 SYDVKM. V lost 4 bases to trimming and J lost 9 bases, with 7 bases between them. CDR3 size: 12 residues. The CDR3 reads CASSSYSSPLHF. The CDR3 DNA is TGTGCCAGCAGTTCCTACTCTTCACCCCTCCACTTT.

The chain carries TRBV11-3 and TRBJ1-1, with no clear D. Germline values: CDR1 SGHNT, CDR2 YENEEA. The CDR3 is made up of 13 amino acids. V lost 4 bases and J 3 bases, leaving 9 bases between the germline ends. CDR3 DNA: TGTGCCAGCAGCTCCACAGTCTACACTGAAGCTTTCTTT. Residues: CASSSTVYTEAFF.

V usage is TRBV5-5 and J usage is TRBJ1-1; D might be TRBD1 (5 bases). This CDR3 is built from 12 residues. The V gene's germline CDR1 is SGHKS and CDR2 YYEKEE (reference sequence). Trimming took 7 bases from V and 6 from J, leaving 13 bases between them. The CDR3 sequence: CASQGGGAEAFF. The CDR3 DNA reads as TGTGCCAGCCAGGGAGGAGGCGCTGAAGCTTTCTTT.

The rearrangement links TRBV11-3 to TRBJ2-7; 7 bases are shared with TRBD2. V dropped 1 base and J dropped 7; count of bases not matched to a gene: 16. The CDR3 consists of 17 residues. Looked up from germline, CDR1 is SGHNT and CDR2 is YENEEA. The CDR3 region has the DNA TGTGCCAGCAGCTTAGTCCGCGGGAGTATTTCCCGGGAGGAGCAGTACTTC. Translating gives CASSLVRGSISREEQYF.